Following are 8 T cell receptor beta chains from one sample sequenced in a study of T cell repertoires in cytomegalovirus infection. Each CDR3 protein is one row after TCRdb ran MiXCR on the reads. The data hold 100,000 to 150,000 distinct CDR3 sequences, with 8% to 9% observed a single time. Sequenced input: PBMCs. The receptors derive from a human donor in good health (CMV status not recorded). Some clones in this sample may be carry-over from other donors' samples.

This clonotype was observed many times. This sequence joins TRBV7-9 and TRBJ1-1, with D perhaps matching TRBD1 (5 bases). The germline V and J ends were trimmed by 1 base and 4 bases, with 7 bases remaining between them. The germline gives CDR1 SEHNR, CDR2 FQNEAQ (reference sequence). The CDR3 consists of 13 residues. The CDR3 here is CASSLDRFTEAFF. CDR3 sequence (DNA): TGTGCCAGCAGCTTAGACAGGTTCACTGAAGCTTTCTTT.

This clonotype showed up many times. The chain combines TRBV11-2 with TRBJ2-3, with 9 bases lining up with TRBD2. The germline V gene has CDR1 SGHAT and CDR2 FQNNGV. After removal of 1 base from V and 0 bases from J, the junction contained 5 bases not matched to a gene. CDR3 length equals 17 residues. CDR3 nucleotide sequence: TGTGCCAGCAGCTTAGTTTTGGGACTAGCTAGCACAGATACGCAGTATTTT. Amino acids: CASSLVLGLASTDTQYF.

This clonotype appeared many times. The chain recombines TRBV7-9 with TRBJ2-5; no firm D call. The CDR3 spans 13 residues. Germline CDR1 and CDR2: SEHNR and FQNEAQ (reference sequence). Trimming cost V 5 bases and J 4 bases, with 11 bases left between them. Written as DNA, the CDR3 is TGTGCCAGCAGCCCCCCGAATGGAGAGACCCAGTACTTC. Its translation: CASSPPNGETQYF.

This clonotype has a count of ten or more. This rearrangement joins TRBV7-2 to TRBJ2-3, with D possibly matching TRBD2 (7 bases). CDR3 length equals 14 residues. Germline V lookup: CDR1 SGHTA, CDR2 FQGNSA. V dropped 3 bases and J dropped 6 bases, with 13 bases sitting between them. The CDR3 protein is CASSFGGPRDTQYF. In DNA form, the CDR3 reads TGTGCCAGCAGCTTCGGGGGGCCCCGGGATACGCAGTATTTT. Looking up the rest from reference TRBV7-2 and TRBJ2-3 gives the full variable domain: GAGVSQSPSNKVTEKGKDVELRCDPISGHTALYWYRQSLGQGLEFLIYFQGNSAPDKSGLPSDRFSAERTGGSVSTLTIQRTQQEDSAVYLCASSFGGPRDTQYFGPGTRLTVL.

This clonotype showed up many times. The rearrangement uses TRBV29-1 and TRBJ2-3; TRBD1 matches at 9 bases. This CDR3 has 13 residues. Trimming removed 7 bases from V and 3 bases from J; junction bases left unmatched: 5. The germline gives CDR1 SQVTM, CDR2 ANQGSEA. The CDR3 region has the DNA TGCAGCGCTTCTGGACAGGGGACAGATACGCAGTATTTT. This sequence encodes CSASGQGTDTQYF.

Details on this clonotype: This sequence may be a read error, since a much larger clone differs from it by one base. CDR3 loop: CASSQDAGTAPDYNEQFF. CDR3 DNA sequence: TGTGCCAGCAGCCAAGATGCCGGGACAGCCCCGGACTACAATGAGCAGTTCTTC. The chain has TRBV14 and TRBJ2-1; 7 positions match TRBD1. The CDR3 length is 18 residues. The germline gives CDR1 SGHDN, CDR2 FVKESK. V lost 0 bases to trimming and J lost 3 bases; unmatched junction nucleotides: 11.

The V call is TRBV5-1, the J call TRBJ1-6; weak D call: TRBD1 (6 bases). The CDR3 sequence is 16 residues long. Germline assignment: CDR1 SGHRS and CDR2 YFSETQ. Trimming stripped 0 bases from V and 5 bases from J, with 12 bases between. CDR3 region: CASSLARGTNNSPLHF. In DNA, the CDR3 is TGCGCCAGCAGCTTGGCCCGCGGGACAAATAATTCACCCCTCCACTTT.

This clonotype was counted only a few times. V is TRBV2 and J is TRBJ1-1; D perhaps matches TRBD1 (6 bases). CDR3 length equals 14 residues. The germline V and J ends were trimmed by 4 bases and 5 bases, with 14 bases remaining between them. Germline loops: CDR1 SNHLY, CDR2 FYNNEI. Here the CDR3 DNA reads TGTGCCAGCAGTGTAGGGACAAGAGGGACTGAAGCTTTCTTT. The encoded protein is CASSVGTRGTEAFF. The full variable domain, rest sourced from reference TRBV2 and TRBJ1-1, is EPEVTQTPSHQVTQMGQEVILRCVPISNHLYFYWYRQILGQKVEFLVSFYNNEISEKSEIFDDQFSVERPDGSNFTLKIRSTKLEDSAMYFCASSVGTRGTEAFFGQGTRLTVV.